Sequencing of this TCR beta chain was carried out in a study of CD8 T cells in ankylosing spondylitis. Points from the study as a whole: There was a TCR beta motif, made of several highly homologous variants, that appeared characteristic of ankylosing spondylitis blood.

The CDR3 runs to 20 residues. Germline V gene sequence: CDR1 SGDLS, CDR2 YYNGEE. Germline trimming cut 3 bases from V and 0 bases from J; bases unmatched to any gene: 12. Generation of TCR beta libraries employed quantitative 5'-RACE incorporating molecular barcodes. TCRdb fed the 5' RACE reads into MiXCR, producing one record per CDR3 protein. The sample has 7,500 or so distinct CDR3 sequences; roughly 8% are singletons. In its sample, this clonotype was seen many times. Its antigen is not identified. The sequence derives from a male donor with ankylosing spondylitis or in good health (not recorded which). The sample was blood, either unsorted or a sorted T cell fraction (not recorded which). The chain is built from TRBV9 and TRBJ2-6, with 10 positions matching TRBD1. CDR3 region: CASSAGTGVGFSSGANVLTF. The CDR3 DNA follows: TGTGCCAGCAGCGCTGGGACAGGGGTCGGGTTTAGCTCTGGGGCCAACGTCCTGACTTTC.